This T cell receptor beta chain is drawn from a study of shared clonotypes between healthy human individuals. The CDR3 spans 11 residues. Trimming took off 6 bases at V and 6 bases at J, with 7 bases between the two ends. Germline V gene data show CDR1 as WSHSY and CDR2 as SAAADI. Produced via immunoSEQ multiplex PCR; TCRdb's table is partial and in-frame only. The sample contains 500,000 to 550,000 clones, around 95% of which appear only once. V is TRBV10-2 and J is TRBJ2-3; D call uncertain. Material for sequencing was naive CD4+ T cells sorted from blood. As to subset: CD45RA+ positively selected. The receptor was derived from a woman aged 25-40 years in good health. The CDR3 loop reads CASRGVDTQYF. The CDR3 DNA reads TGCGCCAGCAGGGGCGTCGATACGCAGTATTTT.